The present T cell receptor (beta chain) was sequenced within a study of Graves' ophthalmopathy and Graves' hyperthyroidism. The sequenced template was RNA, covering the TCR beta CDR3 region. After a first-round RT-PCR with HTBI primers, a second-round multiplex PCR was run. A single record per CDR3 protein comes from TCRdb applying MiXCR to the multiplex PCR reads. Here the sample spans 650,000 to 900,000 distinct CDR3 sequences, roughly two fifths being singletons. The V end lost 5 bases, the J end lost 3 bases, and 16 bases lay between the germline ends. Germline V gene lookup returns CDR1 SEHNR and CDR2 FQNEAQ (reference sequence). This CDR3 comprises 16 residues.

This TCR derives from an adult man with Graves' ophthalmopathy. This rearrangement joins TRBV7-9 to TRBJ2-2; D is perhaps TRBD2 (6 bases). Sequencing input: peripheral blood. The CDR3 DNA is TGTGCCAGCAGCCGACGGGCGGGATTGGACACCGGGGAGCTGTTTTTT. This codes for CASSRRAGLDTGELFF.